This T cell receptor beta chain was documented in a study of radiotherapy plus CTLA-4 blockade in lung cancer. Study-level background: Disease control was present in 30% to 40% of patients, and objective responses in roughly 17%.

General study points: Radiotherapy was combined with ipilimumab, and tumor-derived TCR clones then expanded in blood. Reports identified early blood T cell clone dynamics, with interferon-beta, as the best response predictor.

People whose metastatic non-small-cell lung cancer was chemo-refractory got focal radiation along with CTLA-4 blockade by ipilimumab. The CDR3 is 16 residues long. The V and J ends lost 3 bases and 1 base, in that order; junction bases with no gene match: 2. CDR1 is LNHDA and CDR2 is SQIVND in the germline V gene (reference sequence). The protocol was immunoSEQ multiplex PCR, while the TCRdb copy is restricted to in-frame clones and leaves out a portion. Altogether about 36,000 clones are present, more than 70% being singletons, with the ten largest covering about 5.3%. With respect to this clone: Its matching antigen is unknown.

The specimen was peripheral blood, collected from a patient treated with radiotherapy plus ipilimumab. The receptor was derived from a human donor with non-small cell lung cancer who had stable disease on radiotherapy plus ipilimumab. The J gene is TRBJ2-1, the V gene TRBV19, with 11 bases matching TRBD2. CDR3 in DNA: TGTGCCAGTAGTATCCGGACTAGCGGGTCCTACAATGAGCAGTTCTTC. This codes for CASSIRTSGSYNEQFF.